This T cell receptor (beta chain) was obtained from a study of blood T cell repertoires in COVID-19. The ends were cut back, 6 bases at V and 6 bases at J, with 10 bases in the middle. This CDR3 is 12 amino acids long. Germline V CDR1 and CDR2: MNHEY, SVGAGI. Under the authors' procedure: The authors estimated nucleated cell counts from reference gene primer amplification. Clones were read by immunoSEQ multiplex PCR, and TCRdb kept only the in-frame ones, dropping some. V, J and clone size are those of that table, while D and trimming were read from the DNA. The sample lists over 300,000 clones, over 75% occurring once.

Sequencing was carried out using PBMCs or T cells enriched from blood (not recorded which). This sequence originates from a woman under 30 who had recovered from COVID-19. The chain uses TRBV6-5 and TRBJ2-3, with D tentatively TRBD1 (6 bases). CDR3 bases: TGTGCCAGCAGAGTTACAGGGGATACGCAGTATTTT. Translation gives CASRVTGDTQYF.